This entry lists 11 T cell receptor beta chains sequenced from one sample in a study of cytomegalovirus exposure and HLA in healthy donors. The study ran its PCR with 60 Vbeta and 13 Jbeta primers. Generated by immunoSEQ multiplex PCR, the TCRdb table keeps only in-frame clones and is missing some. The sample shows about 130,000 clones, about 82% of them seen only once. Material: PBMCs. These receptors all stem from a man between 45 and 60 years old in good health and CMV-seronegative.

The chain combines TRBV29-1 with TRBJ1-1, with unresolved D. Trimming shortened V by 5 bases and J by 5 bases, and 9 bases separated the two germline ends. Germline loops: CDR1 SQVTM, CDR2 ANQGSEA. The length of the CDR3 is 11 residues. CDR3 bases: TGCAGCGTTCGAGGGTTTACTGAAGCTTTCTTT. Protein product: CSVRGFTEAFF. The variable domain in full, with the rest retrieved from reference TRBV29-1 and TRBJ1-1, is SAVISQKPSRDICQRGTSLTIQCQVDSQVTMMFWYRQQPGQSLTLIATANQGSEATYESGFVIDKFPISRPNLTFSTLTVSNMSPEDSSIYLCSVRGFTEAFFGQGTRLTVV.

The V call is TRBV7-2, the J call TRBJ1-5, with D maybe TRBD1 (5 bases). The CDR3 has 18 residues. Trimming stripped 4 bases from V and 2 bases from J, with 21 bases between. Germline lookup yields CDR1 SGHTA and CDR2 FQGNSA. The CDR3 DNA follows: TGTGCCAGCAGCTCCAGGGTGGTTGGGTATATTGGCAATCAGCCCCAGCATTTT. Protein product: CASSSRVVGYIGNQPQHF.

The chain employs TRBV7-2 and TRBJ1-4; D unclear. The germline CDR1 and CDR2 sequences are SGHTA and FQGNSA. V lost 5 bases and J 8 bases, leaving 27 bases between the germline ends. The CDR3 sequence is 18 residues long. CDR3 amino acids: CASSLAGRRGPEGEKLFF. The CDR3 coding sequence is TGTGCCAGCAGCCTTGCCGGGAGACGAGGACCTGAAGGGGAAAAACTGTTTTTT.

V is TRBV5-6 and J is TRBJ2-4, with D unresolved. CDR1 SGHDT and CDR2 YYEEEE come from the germline V gene. The CDR3 is 17 amino acids. V gave up 2 bases and J gave up 7 bases, with 22 bases separating them. This CDR3 is CASSLRSLGFPANIQYF. CDR3 nucleotides: TGTGCCAGCAGCTTAAGGTCTCTCGGGTTCCCGGCGAACATTCAGTACTTC.

The chain combines TRBV6-1 with TRBJ2-1; 8 positions agree with TRBD2. The length of the CDR3 is 16 residues. The germline CDR1 and CDR2 sequences are MNHNS and SASEGT. Trimming at V came to 3 bases and at J to 0 bases, leaving 4 bases not matched to a gene. The CDR3 loop reads CASSESGGGSYNEQFF. Here the CDR3 DNA reads TGTGCCAGCAGTGAGTCGGGGGGGGGCTCCTACAATGAGCAGTTCTTC.

The rearrangement links TRBV2 to TRBJ2-3; D may be TRBD2 (6 bases). Germline V gene lookup returns CDR1 SNHLY and CDR2 FYNNEI. The CDR3 loop spans 13 amino acids. Trimming left V 2 bases short and J 5 bases short, with 8 bases between. CDR3 loop: CASSEWEEDTQYF. The CDR3 nucleotides are TGTGCCAGCAGTGAATGGGAGGAAGATACGCAGTATTTT.

The CDR3: CASSPGQGLGGGYTF. The CDR3, as DNA: TGCGCCAGCAGCCCGGGACAGGGGCTGGGGGGTGGCTACACCTTC. The chain has TRBV4-1 and TRBJ1-2, with 10 bases lining up with TRBD1. The CDR3 is 15 amino acids. Germline assignment: CDR1 MGHRA and CDR2 YSYEKL. The V segment lost 4 bases and the J segment 7 bases; nucleotides outside the gene matches: 9.

The rearrangement uses TRBV5-1 and TRBJ1-1; D may be TRBD1 (5 bases). The CDR3 extends over 18 amino acids. Germline V gene lookup returns CDR1 SGHRS and CDR2 YFSETQ. With 4 bases removed from V and 1 base from J, the gap between germline ends came to 23 bases. CDR3 protein: CASSLSLGSDRSNTEAFF. Here the CDR3 DNA reads TGCGCCAGCAGCCTGAGCCTGGGCTCAGACAGATCGAACACTGAAGCTTTCTTT.

The rearrangement uses TRBV5-1 and TRBJ2-3; D unresolved. The CDR3 totals 16 residues. Germline values: CDR1 SGHRS, CDR2 YFSETQ. Trimming took 0 bases from V and 0 from J, leaving 11 bases between them. The CDR3 DNA reads as TGCGCCAGCAGCTTGGTCGGGTTCCCTAGCACAGATACGCAGTATTTT. This gives the protein CASSLVGFPSTDTQYF.

The rearrangement links TRBV6-5 to TRBJ1-3; D gene ambiguous. Looked up from germline, CDR1 is MNHEY and CDR2 is SVGAGI. V lost 0 bases to trimming and J lost 4 bases, with 4 bases between them. This CDR3 spans 13 amino acids. Written as DNA, the CDR3 is TGTGCCAGCAGTTACTCCCGGGGAAACACCATATATTTT. Protein product: CASSYSRGNTIYF.

The rearrangement joins TRBV5-6 to TRBJ2-7, with D possibly matching TRBD2 (5 bases). Germline CDR1 reads SGHDT; CDR2 reads YYEEEE. V lost 2 bases and J lost 4, with 13 bases in between. This CDR3 is 14 amino acids long. CDR3 sequence (DNA): TGTGCCAGCAGCTTTGAGGGCCTCGAGTACGAGCAGTACGTC. Translation gives CASSFEGLEYEQYV.